A single sample is the source of the 2 T cell receptor beta chains below, sequenced in a study of cytomegalovirus exposure and HLA in healthy donors. The PCR employed 60 Vbeta primers together with 13 Jbeta primers. Measured with immunoSEQ multiplex PCR; TCRdb has only the in-frame clones, and not every one. The data hold 150,000 to 200,000 clones, with over 60% observed a single time. The specimen sequenced was PBMCs. Receptors were obtained from a woman aged 40-49 years in good health and CMV-seronegative.

This clone was observed a handful of times. The CDR3 spells CAGARLAGGTGELFF. The CDR3 DNA sequence: TGTGCCGGCGCACGTTTAGCGGGAGGTACCGGGGAGCTGTTTTTT. The gene calls are TRBV19 and TRBJ2-2, with 10 bases lining up with TRBD2. The CDR3 is 15 residues long. The germline V gene has CDR1 LNHDA and CDR2 SQIVND (reference sequence). The V segment lost 11 bases and the J segment 5 bases; nucleotides outside the gene matches: 11.

V gene TRBV13 combines with J gene TRBJ2-1, with D possibly TRBD2 on 5 matching bases. V was shortened by 6 bases and J by 2 bases, with 8 bases between the two germline ends. The CDR3 totals 13 residues. Germline V CDR1 and CDR2: PRHDT, FYEKMQ (reference sequence). CDR3 protein: CASSHGAYNEQFF. CDR3 in DNA: TGTGCCAGCAGTCACGGGGCCTACAATGAGCAGTTCTTC.